The 2 T cell receptor beta chains listed next were all sequenced from one sample in a study of blood T cell repertoires in COVID-19. Measured with immunoSEQ multiplex PCR; TCRdb has only the in-frame clones, and not every one. This sample yields nearly 350,000 clones, of which about four fifths are seen a single time; 2.5% to 3% belongs to the top ten. The specimen sequenced was peripheral blood. The receptors were gathered from a man aged 30-40 years with active or convalescent COVID-19.

The rearrangement links TRBV7-2 to TRBJ2-7; D uncertain. Germline CDR1 and CDR2: SGHTA and FQGNSA. Between the trimmed V and J ends, which lost 0 bases and 6 bases, there was a span of 9 bases. The length of the CDR3 is 13 residues. CDR3 region: CASSLAGLGEQYF. CDR3 bases: TGTGCCAGCAGCTTAGCGGGCCTCGGCGAGCAGTACTTC.

This chain links TRBV10-3 with TRBJ2-1; 8 bases are shared with TRBD1. Germline CDR1 and CDR2: ENHRY and SYGVKD. The V segment lost 7 bases and the J segment 0 bases; nucleotides outside the gene matches: 5. The CDR3 is 15 amino acids. CDR3 nucleotide sequence: TGTGCCATCACAGGGGACAGGAGCTCCTACAATGAGCAGTTCTTC. It codes for CAITGDRSSYNEQFF.